The present T cell receptor beta chain was sequenced within a study of OX40 agonist ivuxolimab in advanced cancers. Overall study findings and caveats: Antigens targeted by the expanded peripheral T cells were not determined. Partial responders receiving 0.1-3.0 mg/kg showed among the lowest clonal expansion.

Profiled with immunoSEQ multiplex PCR; TCRdb holds only in-frame clones, not every one. There are some 51,000 clones in the sample; approximately 90% occur only once, and around 50% lies in the top ten. Of note for this clone: Its antigen remains unidentified.

Trimming pared 6 bases from V and 7 bases from J, leaving 12 bases between. The germline V gene has CDR1 LNHDA and CDR2 SQIVND (reference sequence). This CDR3 spans 12 amino acids. The specimen comprised CD4+ or CD8+ T cells sorted from blood, sampled in a trial of the OX40 agonist ivuxolimab. The origin of this receptor is an adult with an advanced solid tumor such as melanoma, head and neck, liver or kidney cancer. This chain links TRBV19 with TRBJ1-2, with D unresolved. CDR3 residues: CASSDGTIGYTF. The DNA of the CDR3 is TGTGCCAGTAGCGACGGAACGATTGGCTACACCTTC.